One sample yielded the 18 T cell receptor beta chains listed below, sequenced in a study of CD8 T cells in ankylosing spondylitis. Each CDR3 protein gets one entry after TCRdb re-called the 5' RACE reads with MiXCR. The table has 250,000 to 350,000 distinct CDR3 sequences, about 20% seen once; the top ten hold roughly 7.3%. The sequencing sample was made of blood, either unsorted or a sorted T cell fraction (not recorded which). The receptors here all came from a male donor with ankylosing spondylitis or in good health (not recorded which).

There are a few counts of this clonotype. The chain recombines TRBV27 with TRBJ2-5, with 7 bases identical to TRBD2. Germline V gives CDR1 MNHEY, CDR2 SMNVEV (reference sequence). V trimming: 2 bases; J trimming: 5 bases; junction bases outside the gene matches: 8. The CDR3 length is 15 residues. The CDR3 is CASSLNAGAVETQYF. CDR3 DNA sequence: TGTGCCAGCAGTTTAAACGCGGGAGCGGTGGAGACCCAGTACTTC.

This clonotype was seen only a few times. The J gene is TRBJ1-4, the V gene TRBV11-2, with D unresolved. Looked up from germline, CDR1 is SGHAT and CDR2 is FQNNGV. The CDR3 extends over 13 amino acids. Trimming shortened V by 5 bases and J by 5 bases, and 9 bases separated the two germline ends. CDR3 in amino acids: CASSPSTNEKLFF. The CDR3 DNA sequence: TGTGCCAGCAGCCCGTCCACAAATGAAAAACTGTTTTTT.

This clonotype was seen at least ten times. The chain couples TRBV14 to TRBJ2-1; D is unresolved. The V and J ends lost 0 bases and 9 bases respectively, with 12 bases between them. In germline, CDR1 is SGHDN, CDR2 FVKESK. This CDR3 spans 14 amino acids. CDR3 loop: CASSQDLVGTEQFF. CDR3 in DNA: TGTGCCAGCAGCCAAGATCTGGTTGGCACTGAGCAGTTCTTC.

This clonotype has only a few counts. The rearrangement joins TRBV20-1 to TRBJ2-5; tentatively, D is TRBD1 or TRBD2 (6 bases each). The V gene lost 3 bases and the J gene lost 3 bases, with 11 bases spanning the gap. Germline CDR1 DFQATT, CDR2 SNEGSKA (reference sequence). The CDR3 is made up of 13 amino acids. DNA for the CDR3: TGCAGTGCTAGTCCGGGGGCCAAAGAGACCCAGTACTTC. Its protein product is CSASPGAKETQYF.

The chain uses TRBV3-1 and TRBJ1-3, with unresolved D. V was trimmed by 0 bases and J by 6 bases, leaving 9 bases between them. CDR1 is LGHDT, CDR2 YNNKEL, per germline (reference sequence). The CDR3 length is 14 residues. The CDR3 bases are TGTGCCAGCAGCCAAGAATCGGTGGTAAACACCATATATTTT. It encodes CASSQESVVNTIYF. Full variable domain (outside the CDR3, taken from reference TRBV3-1 and TRBJ1-3): DTAVSQTPKYLVTQMGNDKSIKCEQNLGHDTMYWYKQDSKKFLKIMFSYNNKELIINETVPNRFSPKSPDKAHLNLHINSLELGDSAVYFCASSQESVVNTIYFGEGSWLTVV.

This chain connects TRBV2 to TRBJ1-4, with unresolved D. The ends were cut back, 5 bases at V and 6 bases at J, with 10 bases in the middle. The CDR3 has 13 residues. The germline gives CDR1 SNHLY, CDR2 FYNNEI. CDR3 sequence (DNA): TGTGCCAGCAGTAGAGGAGGAGATGAAAAACTGTTTTTT. It codes for CASSRGGDEKLFF.

V usage is TRBV10-2 and J usage is TRBJ2-1; TRBD2 aligns across 7 bases. This CDR3 contains 13 residues. After removal of 8 bases from V and 9 bases from J, the junction contained 10 bases not matched to a gene. The germline gives CDR1 WSHSY, CDR2 SAAADI. Here the CDR3 reads CASGALSSGEQFF. The DNA for the CDR3 is TGCGCCAGCGGTGCACTCTCTAGCGGTGAGCAGTTCTTC.

This clonotype has a handful of counts. The rearrangement joins TRBV27 to TRBJ2-1; tentatively, D is TRBD2 (5 bases). Deletions cut 5 bases from V and 6 bases from J, with 20 bases between. Germline V CDR1 and CDR2: MNHEY, SMNVEV (reference sequence). The CDR3 contains 16 residues. The DNA of the CDR3 is TGTGCCAGCAGTCCGTACAACACTAGGGATAGCAATGAGCAGTTCTTC. It specifies CASSPYNTRDSNEQFF.

This clonotype was counted ten times or more. The chain carries TRBV20-1 and TRBJ1-5, with unresolved D. Trimming shortened V by 1 base and J by 3 bases, and 7 bases separated the two germline ends. Germline CDR1 is DFQATT and CDR2 is SNEGSKA (reference sequence). The CDR3 extends over 13 amino acids. The CDR3 here is CSARASNNQPQHF. In DNA form, the CDR3 reads TGCAGTGCTAGAGCGAGTAACAATCAGCCCCAGCATTTT.

As to this clonotype: A read error may be the cause here, since a much bigger clone is one base away. CDR3 DNA: TGCAGCATTGCTGAAGCCAAAAACATTCAGTACTTC. The encoded protein is CSIAEAKNIQYF. This chain links TRBV29-1 with TRBJ2-4, with D hard to call. This CDR3 contains 12 residues. CDR1 and CDR2 from the germline V gene are SQVTM and ANQGSEA. V shed 8 bases and J shed 0 bases, with 8 bases lying between them.

This rearrangement joins TRBV5-1 to TRBJ2-6, with no clear D. This CDR3 is built from 15 residues. V dropped 3 bases and J dropped 0 bases, with 7 bases sitting between them. In germline, CDR1 is SGHRS, CDR2 YFSETQ. The CDR3: CASSSWPSGANVLTF. As DNA, the CDR3 is TGCGCCAGCAGCTCCTGGCCCTCTGGGGCCAACGTCCTGACTTTC.

This clonotype has a handful of counts. The chain recombines TRBV4-2 with TRBJ1-6; D remains unclear. Trimming shortened V by 1 base and J by 5 bases, and 6 bases separated the two germline ends. Germline V gene sequence: CDR1 LGHNA, CDR2 YNFKEQ. The CDR3 has 14 amino acids. The CDR3 bases are TGTGCCAGCAGCCAAGGGGTGGATAATTCACCCCTCCACTTT. This translates into CASSQGVDNSPLHF.

This chain connects TRBV5-1 to TRBJ1-3; D might be TRBD1 (6 bases). Germline V gene data show CDR1 as SGHRS and CDR2 as YFSETQ. CDR3 length: 14 residues. Between the trimmed V and J ends, which lost 4 bases and 1 base, there was a span of 9 bases. CDR3 coding DNA: TGCGCCAGCAGCATTGACAGGTCTGGAAACACCATATATTTT. It codes for CASSIDRSGNTIYF.

The CDR3 coding sequence is TGTGCCAGCAGTCCGACAAGAACTAATGAAAAACTGTTTTTT. As protein: CASSPTRTNEKLFF. The chain is built from TRBV12-3 or TRBV12-4 and TRBJ1-4; D gene ambiguous. CDR3 size: 14 residues. Deletions cut 5 bases from V and 1 base from J, with 8 bases between.

This sequence joins TRBV5-1 and TRBJ2-4, with TRBD2 matching 11 bases. V shed 2 bases, J shed 4 bases, and the junction held 8 bases outside the gene matches. The CDR3 runs 17 residues. Germline CDR1 is SGHRS and CDR2 is YFSETQ. As DNA, the CDR3 is TGCGCCAGCAGCTTAAGTTTGACTAGCGGGGAGAAAAACATTCAGTACTTC. Amino acid sequence: CASSLSLTSGEKNIQYF.

In this sample, this clonotype turned up a few times. This chain uses TRBV7-2 with TRBJ1-5, with a weak D call TRBD1 (5 bases). CDR3 length: 14 amino acids. The germline V gene has CDR1 SGHTA and CDR2 FQGNSA. V was cut by 4 bases and J by 6 bases, with 13 bases left in between. The CDR3: CASSSAGQIQPQHF. In DNA form, the CDR3 reads TGTGCCAGCAGCTCGGCAGGGCAGATTCAGCCCCAGCATTTT.

This clonotype was detected only a few times. The V and J genes are TRBV20-1 and TRBJ2-3, with 7 bases lining up with TRBD1. J lost 2 bases, V lost 0 bases, and 11 bases had no gene match. The germline CDR1 and CDR2 sequences are DFQATT and SNEGSKA (reference sequence). The CDR3 has 17 amino acids. The CDR3 reads CSARDLYRDSLTDTQYF. CDR3 DNA sequence: TGCAGTGCTAGAGATCTCTACAGGGACAGCCTCACAGATACGCAGTATTTT.

V and J are TRBV5-1 and TRBJ2-3; 9 bases align to TRBD2. This CDR3 contains 16 residues. V shed 4 bases and J 0 bases; nucleotides not matched to a gene: 6. Germline CDR1 reads SGHRS; CDR2 reads YFSETQ. The CDR3 loop reads CASSPGTSLSTDTQYF. CDR3 bases: TGCGCCAGCAGCCCCGGGACTAGCCTTAGCACAGATACGCAGTATTTT.